This T cell receptor (beta chain) is from a study of CD8+CD57+ T cells in acquired aplastic anemia. Study results and limitations: Comparison of patients with controls identified approximately 28 shared CD8+ CDR3 sequences.

Genomic DNA served as template for TCR beta VDJ and CDR3 profiling. Each CDR3 protein gets one entry after TCRdb re-called the reads with MiXCR. The data contain roughly 40,000 distinct CDR3 sequences, approximately 71% of them singletons. This clonotype showed up just once. Its antigen is unknown. The specimen was sorted CD4+, CD8+, or CD8+CD57+ T cells (not recorded which) from PBMCs. This receptor was identified in a human donor in good health, serving as a control.

CDR3 DNA sequence: TGTGCCAGCAACCCTCCCGATACAGATACGCAGTATTTT. Translating gives CASNPPDTDTQYF. The chain couples TRBV7-3 to TRBJ2-3; D gene unclear. This CDR3 is 13 amino acids long. Trimming cost V 7 bases and J 3 bases, with 11 bases left between them. In germline, CDR1 is SGHTA, CDR2 FQGTGA.